This T cell receptor (beta chain) was retrieved from a study of identical twins. Notes on the study in general: There was more out-of-frame TCR alpha sharing in monozygotic twins than models estimated.

In this sample, this clonotype turned up many times. The antigen remains unidentified. TCRdb recomputed calls from the 5' RACE reads with MiXCR, one row per CDR3 protein. The table has about 530,000 distinct CDR3 sequences, roughly 15% seen once; the top ten hold roughly 0.44%. V dropped 7 bases and J dropped 1; count of bases not matched to a gene: 6. This CDR3 comprises 15 residues. In addition, the sample was reused for a study of yellow fever vaccine responses in identical twins.

Material for sequencing was CD4+ T cells sorted from blood. The genes are TRBV12-3 or TRBV12-4 and TRBJ2-7, with 11 bases that match TRBD1. This clonotype was obtained from a woman between 18 and 29 years old in good health. CDR3 sequence (DNA): TGTGCCAGCACCGAAGGACAGGGGGCTTCCTACGAGCAGTACTTC. Residues: CASTEGQGASYEQYF.